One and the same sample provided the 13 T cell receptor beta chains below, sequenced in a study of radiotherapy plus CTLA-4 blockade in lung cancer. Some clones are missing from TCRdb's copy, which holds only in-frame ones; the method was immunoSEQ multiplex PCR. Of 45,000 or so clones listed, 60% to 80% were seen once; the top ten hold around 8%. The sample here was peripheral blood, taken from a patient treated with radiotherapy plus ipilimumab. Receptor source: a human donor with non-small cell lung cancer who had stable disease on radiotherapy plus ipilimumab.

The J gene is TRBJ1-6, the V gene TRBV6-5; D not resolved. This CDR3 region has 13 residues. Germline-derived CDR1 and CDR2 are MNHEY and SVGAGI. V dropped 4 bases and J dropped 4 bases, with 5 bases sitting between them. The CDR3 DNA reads TGTGCCAGCAGTTCGGGGTATAATTCACCCCTCCACTTT. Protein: CASSSGYNSPLHF.

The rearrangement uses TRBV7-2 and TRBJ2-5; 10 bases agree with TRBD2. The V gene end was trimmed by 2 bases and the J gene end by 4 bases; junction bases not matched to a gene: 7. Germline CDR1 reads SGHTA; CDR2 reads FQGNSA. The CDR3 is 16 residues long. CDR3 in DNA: TGTGCCAGCAGCTTAAGCCCAGCGGGGGGGCGAGAGACCCAGTACTTC. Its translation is CASSLSPAGGRETQYF.

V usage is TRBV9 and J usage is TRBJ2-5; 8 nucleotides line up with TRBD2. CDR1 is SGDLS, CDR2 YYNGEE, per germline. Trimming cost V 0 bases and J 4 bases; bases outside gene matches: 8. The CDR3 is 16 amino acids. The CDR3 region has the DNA TGTGCCAGCAGCGTAGATGTAGCGGGGAGGGGAGAGACCCAGTACTTC. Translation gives CASSVDVAGRGETQYF.

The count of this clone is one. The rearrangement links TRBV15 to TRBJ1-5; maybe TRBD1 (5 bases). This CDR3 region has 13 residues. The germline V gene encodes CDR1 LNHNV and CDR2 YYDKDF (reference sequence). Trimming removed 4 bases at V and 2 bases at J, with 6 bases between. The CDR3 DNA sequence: TGTGCCACCAGCAAAGGGGGCAATCAGCCCCAGCATTTT. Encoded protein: CATSKGGNQPQHF.

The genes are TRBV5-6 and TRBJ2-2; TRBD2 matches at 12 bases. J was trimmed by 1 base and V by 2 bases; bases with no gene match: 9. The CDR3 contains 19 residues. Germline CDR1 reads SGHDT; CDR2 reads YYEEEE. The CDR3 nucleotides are TGTGCCAGCAGCTTCCGACTAGCGGGGGCCACTAAGAACACCGGGGAGCTGTTTTTT. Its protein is CASSFRLAGATKNTGELFF.

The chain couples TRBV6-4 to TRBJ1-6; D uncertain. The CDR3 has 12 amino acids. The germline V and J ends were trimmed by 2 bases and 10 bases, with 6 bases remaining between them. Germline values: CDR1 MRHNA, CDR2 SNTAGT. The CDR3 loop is CASSDRNSPLHF. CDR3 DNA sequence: TGTGCCAGCAGTGACAGGAACTCACCCCTCCACTTT.

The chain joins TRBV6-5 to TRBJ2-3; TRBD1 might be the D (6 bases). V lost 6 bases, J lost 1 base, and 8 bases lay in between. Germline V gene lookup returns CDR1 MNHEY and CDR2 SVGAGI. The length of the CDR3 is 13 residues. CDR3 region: CASRWTGTDTQYF. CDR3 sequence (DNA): TGTGCCAGCAGGTGGACAGGCACAGATACGCAGTATTTT.

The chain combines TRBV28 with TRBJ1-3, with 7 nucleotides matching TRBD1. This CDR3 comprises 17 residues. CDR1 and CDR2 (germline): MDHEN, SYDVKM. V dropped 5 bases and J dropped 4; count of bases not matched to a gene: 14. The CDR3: CASSLPQGPSAGNTIYF. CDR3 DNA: TGTGCCAGCAGTCTCCCACAGGGGCCGTCGGCGGGAAACACCATATATTTT.

CDR3 amino acids: CASSYQSGSLRSGNSPLHF. In DNA, the CDR3 is TGTGCCAGCAGCTATCAGAGTGGGAGCCTAAGGAGTGGAAATTCACCCCTCCACTTT. This rearrangement joins TRBV14 to TRBJ1-6; D gene ambiguous. This CDR3 has 19 amino acids. Trimming removed 5 bases at V and 7 bases at J, with 27 bases between. The germline gives CDR1 SGHDN, CDR2 FVKESK.

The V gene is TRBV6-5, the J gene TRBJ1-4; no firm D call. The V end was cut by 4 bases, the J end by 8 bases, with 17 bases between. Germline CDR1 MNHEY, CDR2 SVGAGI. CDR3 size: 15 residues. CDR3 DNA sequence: TGTGCCAGCAGTTCCCCGGGCCTCGAAGGGGAAAAACTGTTTTTT. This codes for CASSSPGLEGEKLFF.

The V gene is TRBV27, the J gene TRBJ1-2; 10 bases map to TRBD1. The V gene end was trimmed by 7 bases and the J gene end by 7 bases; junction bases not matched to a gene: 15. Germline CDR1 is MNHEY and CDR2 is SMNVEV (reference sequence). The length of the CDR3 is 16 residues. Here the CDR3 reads CASTNGDRGSFGGYTF. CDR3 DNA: TGTGCCAGCACTAACGGGGACAGGGGAAGCTTCGGTGGCTACACCTTC.

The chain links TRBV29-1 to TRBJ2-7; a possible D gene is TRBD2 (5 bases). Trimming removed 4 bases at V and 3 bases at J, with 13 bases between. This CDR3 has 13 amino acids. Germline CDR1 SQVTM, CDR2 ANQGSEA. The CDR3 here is CSVGSAPSYEQYF. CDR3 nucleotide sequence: TGCAGCGTTGGTAGCGCCCCCAGCTACGAGCAGTACTTC.

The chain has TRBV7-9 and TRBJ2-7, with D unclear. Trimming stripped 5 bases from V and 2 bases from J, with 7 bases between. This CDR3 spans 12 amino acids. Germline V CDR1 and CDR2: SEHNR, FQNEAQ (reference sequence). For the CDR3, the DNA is TGTGCCAGCAGCCTGTACGCCTACGAGCAGTACTTC. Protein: CASSLYAYEQYF.